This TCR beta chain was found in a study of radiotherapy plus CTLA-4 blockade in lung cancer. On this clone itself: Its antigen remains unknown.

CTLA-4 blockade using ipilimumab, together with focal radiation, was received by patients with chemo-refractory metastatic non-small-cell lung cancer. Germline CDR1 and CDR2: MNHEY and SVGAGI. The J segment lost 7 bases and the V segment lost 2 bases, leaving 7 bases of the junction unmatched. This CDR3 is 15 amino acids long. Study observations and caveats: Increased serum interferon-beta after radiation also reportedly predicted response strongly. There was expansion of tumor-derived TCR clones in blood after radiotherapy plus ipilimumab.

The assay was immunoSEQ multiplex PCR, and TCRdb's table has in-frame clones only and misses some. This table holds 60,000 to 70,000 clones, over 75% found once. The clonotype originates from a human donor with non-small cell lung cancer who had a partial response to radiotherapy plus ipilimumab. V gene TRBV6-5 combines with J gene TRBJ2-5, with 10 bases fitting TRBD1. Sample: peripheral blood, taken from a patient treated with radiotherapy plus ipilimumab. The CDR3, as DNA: TGTGCCAGCAGTTACAGACAGGGGGCGCCCGGGACCCAGTACTTC. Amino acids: CASSYRQGAPGTQYF.